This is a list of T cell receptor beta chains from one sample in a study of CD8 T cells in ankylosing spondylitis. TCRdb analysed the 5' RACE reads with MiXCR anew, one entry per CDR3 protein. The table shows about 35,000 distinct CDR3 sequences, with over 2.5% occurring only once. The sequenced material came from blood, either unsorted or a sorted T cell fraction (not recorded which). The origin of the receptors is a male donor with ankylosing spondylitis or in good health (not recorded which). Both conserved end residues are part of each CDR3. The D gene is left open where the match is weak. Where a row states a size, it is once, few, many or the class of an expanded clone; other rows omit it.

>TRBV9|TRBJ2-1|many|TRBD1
TGTGCCAGCAGCGCGCTCGGGACAGCCTACAATGAGCAGTTCTTC
CASSALGTAYNEQFF
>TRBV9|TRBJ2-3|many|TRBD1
TGTGCCAGCAGCGCCGGGACAGGAGGTCCAGATACGCAGTATTTT
CASSAGTGGPDTQYF
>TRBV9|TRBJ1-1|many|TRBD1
TGTGCCAGCAGCGCGGGGACAGGGTTGAACACTGAAGCTTTCTTT
CASSAGTGLNTEAFF
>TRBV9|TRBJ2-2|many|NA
TGTGCCAGCAGCGTAGCTGTGGGACCCACCGGGGAGCTGTTTTTT
CASSVAVGPTGELFF
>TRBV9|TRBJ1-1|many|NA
TGTGCCAGCAGCGCTATGCACGGGAGGAACACTGAAGCTTTCTTT
CASSAMHGRNTEAFF
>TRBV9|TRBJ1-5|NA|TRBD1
TGTGCCAGCAGCGCGACAGGGAACAATCAGCCCCAGCATTTT
CASSATGNNQPQHF
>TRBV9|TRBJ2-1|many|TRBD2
TGTGCCAGCAGCGCTGGGACTAGCGGGGGGGCCTACAATGAGCAGTTCTTC
CASSAGTSGGAYNEQFF
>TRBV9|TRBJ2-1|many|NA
TGTGCCAGCAGCGTAGATTACAATGAGCAGTTCTTC
CASSVDYNEQFF
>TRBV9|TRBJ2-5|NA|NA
TGTGCCAGCAGCGGTGGAAGGACGGCGACCCAGTACTTC
CASSGGRTATQYF
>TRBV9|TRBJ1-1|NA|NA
TGTGCCAGCACCCTCATCGACAGGAACACTGAAGCTTTCTTT
CASTLIDRNTEAFF
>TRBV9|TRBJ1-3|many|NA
TGTGCCAGCAACCCCCGGGGGCATGGAAACACCATATATTTT
CASNPRGHGNTIYF
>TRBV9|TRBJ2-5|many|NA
TGTGCCAGCAGCGTAGACATTCGCGAGACCCAGTACTTC
CASSVDIRETQYF
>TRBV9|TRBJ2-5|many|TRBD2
TGTGCCAGCAGCTCCAGTAGCGGGGCAGAGACCCAGTACTTC
CASSSSSGAETQYF
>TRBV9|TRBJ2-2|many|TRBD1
TGTGCCAGCAGCTCTGTGGCAGGGGGTACCGGGGAGCTGTTTTTT
CASSSVAGGTGELFF
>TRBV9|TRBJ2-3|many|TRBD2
TGTGCCAGCAGCCCTCATCTAGCGGGGGGGAAGGATACGCAGTATTTT
CASSPHLAGGKDTQYF
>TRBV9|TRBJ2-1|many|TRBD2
TGTGCCAGCAGCGTAGGGTGGGGGGGTTACAATGAGCAGTTCTTC
CASSVGWGGYNEQFF
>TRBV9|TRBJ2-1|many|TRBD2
TGTGCCAGCAGCGTCCTAGCGGGAGGGAATGAGCAGTTCTTC
CASSVLAGGNEQFF
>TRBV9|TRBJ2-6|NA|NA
TGTGCCAGCAGCGGAGGGGGACACTCCTCTGGGGCCAACGTCCTGACTTTC
CASSGGGHSSGANVLTF
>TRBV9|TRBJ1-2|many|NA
TGTGCCAGCAGCGTAGAAGGGATGGGCTACACCTTC
CASSVEGMGYTF
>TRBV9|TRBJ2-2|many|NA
TGTGCCAGCAGCCCCTCGGTGGGGGGGGCAACCGGGGAGCTGTTTTTT
CASSPSVGGATGELFF
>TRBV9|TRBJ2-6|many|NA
TGTGCCAGCAGCGTAGATAACGGGCCCTCTGGGGCCAACGTCCTGACTTTC
CASSVDNGPSGANVLTF
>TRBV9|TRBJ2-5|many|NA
TGTGCCAGCAGCGGCGGACAGTACCAAGAGACCCAGTACTTC
CASSGGQYQETQYF
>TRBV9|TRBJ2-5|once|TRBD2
TGTGCCAGCAGCGTAGGCTTAACTAGCGGCTTAGAAGGAGAGACCCAGTACTTC
CASSVGLTSGLEGETQYF
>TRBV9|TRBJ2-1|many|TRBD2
TGTGCCAGCAGCCGGGGGGAAGGCGATGAGCAGTTCTTC
CASSRGEGDEQFF